This T cell receptor beta chain emerged from a study of blood T cell repertoires in COVID-19. At the level of the study: Sites in the United States, Italy and Spain provided acute and convalescent COVID-19 samples. In each case, the material was cDNA or gDNA derived from T cells, B-cell-depleted T cells, or PBMCs.

In the original analysis: Estimates of nucleated cell counts were drawn from the amplification of reference gene primers. The data were produced by immunoSEQ multiplex PCR, yet TCRdb's version contains in-frame clones alone and is incomplete. V and J calls plus clone size are reproduced from that table; the DNA served to infer D and trimming. The sample carries around 120,000 clones, over 65% recorded once. CDR3 length: 12 residues. CDR1 and CDR2 (germline): SNHLY, FYNNEI. V lost 4 bases to trimming and J lost 9 bases, with 7 bases between them. The receptor was isolated from a human donor with acute or convalescent COVID-19. The donor label of this sample is uncertain. The rearrangement links TRBV2 to TRBJ1-6; D is ambiguous. The sample consisted of peripheral blood. The CDR3 DNA sequence: TGTGCCAGCAGTGGGCATTTTTCACCCCTCCACTTT. As protein: CASSGHFSPLHF.